The sequence of this T cell receptor beta chain was determined in a study of beta chain features in type 1 diabetes. The authors reverse transcribed all of the isolated RNA, so sequencing captured expressed TCRB transcripts. Profiled with immunoSEQ multiplex PCR; TCRdb holds only in-frame clones, not every one. The sample has approximately 280,000 clones; around 16% are singletons. Findings of the study overall: For Type 1 diabetes patients, all four CD4+ subsets carried TCRB CDR3s that were moderately but significantly shorter. It was among patients, rather than healthy donors, that naive, central memory and Treg TCRB repertoires appeared more similar.

Cells sorted by CD45RO/CCR7/CD25/CD127/CD95/CD27 comprised CD4+ naive, central memory, regulatory and stem cell-like memory cells. This clone appeared a few times. Its antigen is as yet unknown. The source material was naive CD4+ T cells from blood. This receptor was taken from a man between 18 and 35 years old with type 1 diabetes.

The CDR3 coding sequence is TGTGCCAGCAGCCAAGCATTAACGGAGAATGAGCAGTTCTTC. This translates into CASSQALTENEQFF. The chain is built from TRBV14 and TRBJ2-1; no firm D call. V was shortened by 1 base and J by 7 bases, with 11 bases between the two germline ends. From germline, CDR1 is SGHDN and CDR2 FVKESK. The CDR3 runs 14 residues.